This T cell receptor (beta chain) was captured in a study of blood T cell repertoires in COVID-19. About the study: PBMCs, B-cell-depleted T cells, or T cells were the source of the cDNA or gDNA that made up the material.

Cohort assignment relied on participant-reported clinical history. For recovered donors of Cohort 3, there were two negative PCRs, clearance, or symptom resolution. Produced via immunoSEQ multiplex PCR; TCRdb's table is partial and in-frame only. The table records roughly 500,000 clones, approximately 87% of them present only once. This CDR3 has 16 amino acids. Trimming stripped 0 bases from V and 4 bases from J, with 14 bases between. The germline CDR1 and CDR2 sequences are SGHRS and YFSETQ. The receptor comes from a middle-aged woman who had recovered from COVID-19. The rearrangement links TRBV5-1 to TRBJ2-1, with a weak D call TRBD2 (6 bases). Specimen: PBMCs or T cells enriched from blood (not recorded which). The CDR3 loop reads CASSLGTTQWYNEQFF. DNA for the CDR3: TGCGCCAGCAGCTTGGGGACTACCCAATGGTACAATGAGCAGTTCTTC.